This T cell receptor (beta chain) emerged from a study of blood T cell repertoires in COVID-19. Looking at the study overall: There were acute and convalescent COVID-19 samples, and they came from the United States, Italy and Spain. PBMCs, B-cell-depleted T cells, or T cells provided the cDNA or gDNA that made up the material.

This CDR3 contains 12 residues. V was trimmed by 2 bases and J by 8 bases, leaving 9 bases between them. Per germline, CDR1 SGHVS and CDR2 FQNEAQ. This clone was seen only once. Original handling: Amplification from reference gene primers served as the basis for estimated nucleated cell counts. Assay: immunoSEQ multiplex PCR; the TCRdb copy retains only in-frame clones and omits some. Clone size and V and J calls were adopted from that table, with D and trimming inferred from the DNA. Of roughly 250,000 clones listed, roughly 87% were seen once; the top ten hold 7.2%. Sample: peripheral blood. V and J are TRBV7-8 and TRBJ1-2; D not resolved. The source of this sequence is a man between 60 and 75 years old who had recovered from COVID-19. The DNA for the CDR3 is TGTGCCAGCAGCTTACAGCGGAGGGGCTACACCTTC. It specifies CASSLQRRGYTF.